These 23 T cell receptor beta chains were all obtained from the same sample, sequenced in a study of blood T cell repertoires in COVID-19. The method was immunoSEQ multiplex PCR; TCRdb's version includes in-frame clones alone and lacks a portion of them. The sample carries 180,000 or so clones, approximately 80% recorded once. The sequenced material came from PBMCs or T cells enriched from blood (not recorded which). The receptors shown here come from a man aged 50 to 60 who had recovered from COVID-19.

The CDR3 nucleotides are TGTGCCAGCAGCCCAAAAGGCAGTTGGGGCGTTGAAGCTTTCTTT. Protein product: CASSPKGSWGVEAFF. The chain employs TRBV13 and TRBJ1-1, with TRBD1 as a possible D gene (5 bases). The CDR3 sequence is 15 residues long. V lost 5 bases to trimming and J lost 7 bases, with 20 bases between them. The germline CDR1 and CDR2 sequences are PRHDT and FYEKMQ (reference sequence).

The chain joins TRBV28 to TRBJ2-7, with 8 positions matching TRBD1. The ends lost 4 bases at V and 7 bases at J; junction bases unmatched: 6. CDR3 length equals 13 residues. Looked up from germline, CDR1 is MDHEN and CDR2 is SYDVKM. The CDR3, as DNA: TGTGCCAGCAGTTGGAGGACAGGGAGAGAGCAGTACTTC. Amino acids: CASSWRTGREQYF. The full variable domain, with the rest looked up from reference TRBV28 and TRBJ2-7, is DVKVTQSSRYLVKRTGEKVFLECVQDMDHENMFWYRQDPGLGLRLIYFSYDVKMKEKGDIPEGYSVSREKKERFSLILESASTNQTSMYLCASSWRTGREQYFGPGTRLTVT.

This CDR3 reads CASSLQNGGDEQYF. The CDR3 DNA is TGTGCCAGCAGCTTACAAAACGGGGGGGACGAGCAGTACTTC. The chain couples TRBV7-9 to TRBJ2-7; 8 bases agree with TRBD2. The germline CDR1 and CDR2 sequences are SEHNR and FQNEAQ (reference sequence). The V segment lost 2 bases and the J segment 5 bases; nucleotides outside the gene matches: 5. The CDR3 has 14 residues.

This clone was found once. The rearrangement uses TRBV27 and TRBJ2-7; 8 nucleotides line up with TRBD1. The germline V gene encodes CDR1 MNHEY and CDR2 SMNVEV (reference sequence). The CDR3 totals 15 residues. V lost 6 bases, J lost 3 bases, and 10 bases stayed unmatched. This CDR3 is CASSLRTGNVYEQYF. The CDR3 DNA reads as TGTGCCAGCAGCCTTAGGACAGGGAATGTCTACGAGCAGTACTTC.

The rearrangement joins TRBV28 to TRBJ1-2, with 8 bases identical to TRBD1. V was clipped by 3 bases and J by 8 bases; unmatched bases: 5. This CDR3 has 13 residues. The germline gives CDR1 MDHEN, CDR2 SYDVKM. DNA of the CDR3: TGTGCCAGCAGTTTGTCAGGGGGCGACGGCTACACCTTC. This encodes CASSLSGGDGYTF.

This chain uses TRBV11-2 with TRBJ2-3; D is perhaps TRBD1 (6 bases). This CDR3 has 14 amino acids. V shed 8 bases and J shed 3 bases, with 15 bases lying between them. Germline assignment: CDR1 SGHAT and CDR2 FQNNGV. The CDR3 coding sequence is TGTGCCAGCGGAGAGGGGGATGGGACAGATACGCAGTATTTT. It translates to CASGEGDGTDTQYF. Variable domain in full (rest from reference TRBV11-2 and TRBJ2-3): EAGVAQSPRYKIIEKRQSVAFWCNPISGHATLYWYQQILGQGPKLLIQFQNNGVVDDSQLPKDRFSAERLKGVDSTLKIQPAKLEDSAVYLCASGEGDGTDTQYFGPGTRLTVL.

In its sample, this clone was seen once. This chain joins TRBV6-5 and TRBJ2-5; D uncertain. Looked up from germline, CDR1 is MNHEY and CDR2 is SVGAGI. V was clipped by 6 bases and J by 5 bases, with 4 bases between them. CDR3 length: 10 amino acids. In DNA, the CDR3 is TGTGCCAGCAGGAGGGAGACCCAGTACTTC. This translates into CASRRETQYF.

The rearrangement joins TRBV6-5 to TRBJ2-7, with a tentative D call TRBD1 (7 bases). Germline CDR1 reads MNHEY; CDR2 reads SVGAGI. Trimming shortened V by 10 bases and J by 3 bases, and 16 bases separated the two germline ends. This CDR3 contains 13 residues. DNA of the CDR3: TGTGCCAAGGAGGGACAGAAGATCTACGAGCAGTACTTC. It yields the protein CAKEGQKIYEQYF.

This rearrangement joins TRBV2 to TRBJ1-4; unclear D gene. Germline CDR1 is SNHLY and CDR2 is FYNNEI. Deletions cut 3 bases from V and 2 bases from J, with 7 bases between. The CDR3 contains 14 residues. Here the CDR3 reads CASSDGWTNEKLFF. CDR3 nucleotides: TGTGCCAGCAGTGACGGTTGGACTAATGAAAAACTGTTTTTT.

In nucleotides, the CDR3 is TGTGCCAGCAGTTTAGGCGGGCGGAACCTTAACTATGGCTACACCTTC. It encodes CASSLGGRNLNYGYTF. The V gene is TRBV27, the J gene TRBJ1-2; D not certain. Germline values: CDR1 MNHEY, CDR2 SMNVEV (reference sequence). The CDR3 covers 16 residues. V was clipped by 2 bases and J by 1 base, with 14 bases between them.

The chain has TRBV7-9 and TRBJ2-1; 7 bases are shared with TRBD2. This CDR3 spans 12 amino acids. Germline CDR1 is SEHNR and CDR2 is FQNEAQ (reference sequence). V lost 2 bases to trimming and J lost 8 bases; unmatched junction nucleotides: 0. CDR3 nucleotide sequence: TGTGCCAGCAGCTTAAGCGGGGATGAGCAGTTCTTC. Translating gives CASSLSGDEQFF.

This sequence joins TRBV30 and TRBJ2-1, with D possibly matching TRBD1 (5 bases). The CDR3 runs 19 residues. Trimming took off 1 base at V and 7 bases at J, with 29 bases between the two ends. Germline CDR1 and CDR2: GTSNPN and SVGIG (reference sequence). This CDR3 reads CAWSEFNLRGPKRPNEQFF. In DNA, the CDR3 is TGTGCCTGGAGTGAGTTTAATCTAAGGGGCCCTAAAAGACCAAATGAGCAGTTCTTC.

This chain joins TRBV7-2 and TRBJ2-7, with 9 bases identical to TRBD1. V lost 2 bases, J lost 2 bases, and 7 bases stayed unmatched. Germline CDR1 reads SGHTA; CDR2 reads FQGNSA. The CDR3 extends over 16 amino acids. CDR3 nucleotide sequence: TGTGCCAGCAGCTTATTTGTCGGGACAGGGCCCTACGAGCAGTACTTC. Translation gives CASSLFVGTGPYEQYF.

CDR3 sequence reads: CASSPGTGKAYEQYF. The CDR3, as DNA: TGTGCCAGCAGCCCCGGAACAGGGAAAGCCTACGAGCAGTACTTC. V is TRBV11-3 and J is TRBJ2-7, with a tentative D call TRBD1 (6 bases). The V end was cut by 5 bases, the J end by 2 bases, with 16 bases between. The length of the CDR3 is 15 residues. The V gene's germline CDR1 is SGHNT and CDR2 YENEEA.

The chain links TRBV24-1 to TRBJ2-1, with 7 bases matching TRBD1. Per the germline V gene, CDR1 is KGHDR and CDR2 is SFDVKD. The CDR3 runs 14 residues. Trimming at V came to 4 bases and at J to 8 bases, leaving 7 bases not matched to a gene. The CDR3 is CATSDLRQGHEQFF. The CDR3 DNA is TGTGCCACCAGTGACCTAAGACAGGGACATGAGCAGTTCTTC.

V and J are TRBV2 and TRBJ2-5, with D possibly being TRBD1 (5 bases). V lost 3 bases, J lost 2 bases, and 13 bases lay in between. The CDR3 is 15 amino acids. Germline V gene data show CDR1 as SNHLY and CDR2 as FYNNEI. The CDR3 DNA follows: TGTGCCAGCAGTGATCTGGCAGGGTGGCAAGAGACCCAGTACTTC. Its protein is CASSDLAGWQETQYF. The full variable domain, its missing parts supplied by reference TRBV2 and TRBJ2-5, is EPEVTQTPSHQVTQMGQEVILRCVPISNHLYFYWYRQILGQKVEFLVSFYNNEISEKSEIFDDQFSVERPDGSNFTLKIRSTKLEDSAMYFCASSDLAGWQETQYFGPGTRLLVL.

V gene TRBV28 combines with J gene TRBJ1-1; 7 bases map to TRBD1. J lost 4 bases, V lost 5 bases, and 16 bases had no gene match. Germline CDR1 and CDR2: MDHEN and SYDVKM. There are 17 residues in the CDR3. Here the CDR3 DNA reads TGTGCCAGCAGTCCGCCGGCCAGGGGGGCGATAGGCACTGAAGCTTTCTTT. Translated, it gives CASSPPARGAIGTEAFF.

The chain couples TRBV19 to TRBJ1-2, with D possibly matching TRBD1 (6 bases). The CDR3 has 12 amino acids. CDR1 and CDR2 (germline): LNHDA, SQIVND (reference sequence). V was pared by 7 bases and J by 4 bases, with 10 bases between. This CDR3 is CASNQGTYGYTF. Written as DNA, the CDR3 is TGTGCCAGTAACCAGGGGACCTATGGCTACACCTTC.

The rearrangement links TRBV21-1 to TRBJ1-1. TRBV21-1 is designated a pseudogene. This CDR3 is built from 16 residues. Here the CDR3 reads CASSKARRRWNTEAFF. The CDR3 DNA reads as TGTGCCAGCAGCAAAGCACGGAGACGATGGAACACTGAAGCTTTCTTT.

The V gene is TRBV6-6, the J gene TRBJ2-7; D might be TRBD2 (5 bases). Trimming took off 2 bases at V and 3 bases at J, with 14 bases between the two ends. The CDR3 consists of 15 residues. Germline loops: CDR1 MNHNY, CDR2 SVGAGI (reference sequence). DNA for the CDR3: TGTGCCAGCAGTTACCCAAGAGGGCGCCACTACGAGCAGTACTTC. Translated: CASSYPRGRHYEQYF.

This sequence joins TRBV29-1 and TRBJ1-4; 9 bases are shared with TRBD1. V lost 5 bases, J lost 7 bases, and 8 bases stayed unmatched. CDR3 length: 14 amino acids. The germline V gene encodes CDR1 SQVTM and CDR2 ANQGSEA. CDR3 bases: TGCAGCGTTCAGACAGGGGGAAATGGTGAAAAACTGTTTTTT. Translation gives CSVQTGGNGEKLFF.

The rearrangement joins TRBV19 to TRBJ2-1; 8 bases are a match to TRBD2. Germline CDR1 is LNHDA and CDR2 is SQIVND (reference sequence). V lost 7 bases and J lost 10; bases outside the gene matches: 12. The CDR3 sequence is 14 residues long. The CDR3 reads CASTSGLASDEQFF. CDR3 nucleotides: TGTGCCAGTACCAGCGGACTAGCCTCTGACGAGCAGTTCTTC.

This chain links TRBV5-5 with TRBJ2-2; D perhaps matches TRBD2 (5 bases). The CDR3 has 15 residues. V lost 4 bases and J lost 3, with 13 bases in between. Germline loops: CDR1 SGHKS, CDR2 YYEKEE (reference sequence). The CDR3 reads CASSAGPGDTGELFF. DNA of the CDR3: TGTGCCAGCAGCGCGGGCCCAGGAGACACCGGGGAGCTGTTTTTT.